The present TCR beta chain was sequenced within a study of OX40 agonist ivuxolimab in advanced cancers. Only in-frame clones appear in the TCRdb table, and some are missing; sequencing was by immunoSEQ multiplex PCR. Counted here are about 73,000 clones, 90% occurring once; the ten biggest clones make up approximately 11%. This clonotype originated in an adult with an advanced solid tumor such as melanoma, head and neck, liver or kidney cancer. The sample in question was CD4+ or CD8+ T cells sorted from blood, obtained in a trial of the OX40 agonist ivuxolimab.

CDR3 sequence reads: CASSRRTDNTGELFF. CDR3 sequence (DNA): TGTGCCAGCAGCCGAAGGACAGACAACACCGGGGAGCTGTTTTTT. This sequence joins TRBV7-9 and TRBJ2-2; the D gene is possibly TRBD1 (6 bases). The V gene lost 5 bases and the J gene lost 2 bases, with 12 bases spanning the gap. The germline V gene encodes CDR1 SEHNR and CDR2 FQNEAQ (reference sequence). The CDR3 is 15 residues long.